These T cell receptor beta chains were read from a single sample in a study of shared clonotypes between healthy human individuals. Measured with immunoSEQ multiplex PCR; TCRdb has only the in-frame clones, and not every one. Of some 2,000,000 clones listed, approximately 94% are singletons. Specimen: naive CD8+ T cells sorted from blood. The receptors originated from a man between 18 and 29 years old in good health. The CDR3 runs from the conserved cysteine through the conserved F or W.

v_call cdr3_aa
TRBV7-9 CASSLGLENEQFF
TRBV28 CASSSPEGQGSYEQYF
TRBV28 CASSLEGRTQETQYF
TRBV27 CASSLTPDLAGYEQYF
TRBV7-6 CASSTRTNTEAFF
TRBV6-1 CASSALVIAGELFF
TRBV5-4 CASSPWGGSQGYTF
TRBV10-3 CAISEPSETGEETQYF
TRBV10-2 CASSAPASSYEQYF
TRBV27 CASSLSGRAATEAFF
TRBV13 CASLPMGGDRGQSSYEQYF
TRBV13 CASSFYAGAGGGTIYF
TRBV9 CASSVEQGTEQFF
TRBV6-5 CANPGQQETQYF
TRBV4-1 CASSPDRGTYEQYF
TRBV30 CAWSTRRAGGETQYF
TRBV5-4 CASSFEYSTDTQYF
TRBV13 CASSLVVGDSSYSGANVLTF
TRBV9 CASSVEASRGDTQYF
TRBV4-2 CASSPPRPGEQFF
TRBV2 CASRSSGGYNEQFF
TRBV7-9 CASSLVGQGYEQYF
TRBV19 CASSARPLEINGYTF
TRBV10-2 CASSAPGSTYNEQFF
TRBV4-1 CASSQQYGTGDQETQYF
TRBV4-1 CASSQVPDRILSTDTQYF
TRBV7-2 CASSLAVEQYF
TRBV4-2 CASSRLAGVPYNEQFF
TRBV6-1 CASSEGWTSGTDTQYF
TRBV4-1 CASSQVMLYEQYF
TRBV11-2 CASSLDWQGGTGELFF
TRBV7-8 CASSSGLAGADTQYF
TRBV4-1 CASSQYGTAASYEQYF
TRBV7-9 CASSLEQGYGYTF
TRBV11-2 CASSVRVSGTGEQYF
TRBV11-2 CASSLTGLVRYNEQFF
TRBV27 CASSVGIYGELFF
TRBV9 CASSATTGIHSYEQYF
TRBV7-6 CASSPRQGLDSYEQYF
TRBV27 CASSTGGSYNSPLHF